One sample yielded the 6 T cell receptor beta chains listed below, sequenced in a study of radiotherapy plus CTLA-4 blockade in lung cancer. Sequencing used immunoSEQ multiplex PCR; TCRdb keeps in-frame clones, though not all of them. The sample holds 80,000 or so clones, roughly 79% seen once. The specimen was peripheral blood, collected from a patient treated with radiotherapy plus ipilimumab. The source of these receptors is a human donor with non-small cell lung cancer who had a partial response to radiotherapy plus ipilimumab. Some clones in this sample may be carry-over from other donors' samples.

The rearrangement uses TRBV10-1 and TRBJ2-1; 12 bases match TRBD2. The V and J ends lost 3 bases and 12 bases, in that order; junction bases with no gene match: 3. Germline CDR1 and CDR2: WNHNN and SYGVQD (reference sequence). The CDR3 is made up of 13 amino acids. CDR3 amino acids: CASSDQLAGGQFF. CDR3 nucleotide sequence: TGCGCCAGCAGTGATCAACTAGCGGGGGGGCAGTTCTTC.

The chain has TRBV9 and TRBJ2-2; 9 nucleotides agree with TRBD2. The CDR3 runs to 15 residues. Germline CDR1 SGDLS, CDR2 YYNGEE. J was trimmed by 4 bases and V by 0 bases; bases with no gene match: 1. DNA for the CDR3: TGTGCCAGCAGCGTAGCGGGACTAGCCACCGGGGAGCTGTTTTTT. Its translation: CASSVAGLATGELFF.

This rearrangement joins TRBV4-2 to TRBJ2-7; D remains ambiguous. The CDR3 is made up of 16 amino acids. The germline V gene has CDR1 LGHNA and CDR2 YNFKEQ. Trimming took off 0 bases at V and 2 bases at J, with 14 bases between the two ends. The CDR3 spells CASSQEARTDTYEQYF. DNA for the CDR3: TGTGCCAGCAGCCAAGAGGCCCGAACCGATACCTACGAGCAGTACTTC.

The rearrangement joins TRBV5-1 to TRBJ1-1, with D unresolved. V lost 5 bases and J lost 2, with 10 bases in between. Germline assignment: CDR1 SGHRS and CDR2 YFSETQ. This CDR3 region has 13 residues. This CDR3 reads CASSSQTNTEAFF. CDR3 bases: TGCGCCAGCAGTTCACAGACCAACACTGAAGCTTTCTTT.

The rearrangement uses TRBV28 and TRBJ1-2, with 12 positions matching TRBD1. With V trimmed by 5 bases and J by 3 bases, 7 bases remained unmatched. There are 16 residues in the CDR3. Looked up from germline, CDR1 is MDHEN and CDR2 is SYDVKM. CDR3 in amino acids: CASSPPGQGAHYGYTF. The CDR3 region has the DNA TGTGCCAGCAGTCCCCCGGGACAGGGGGCTCACTATGGCTACACCTTC.

The chain uses TRBV5-1 and TRBJ2-3, with 8 positions matching TRBD1. CDR1 is SGHRS, CDR2 YFSETQ, per germline. The CDR3 spans 15 residues. J was trimmed by 1 base and V by 6 bases; bases with no gene match: 7. In nucleotides, the CDR3 is TGCGCCAGCACAGCCGAGACAGGGGGCACAGATACGCAGTATTTT. It specifies CASTAETGGTDTQYF.